These 28 T cell receptor beta chains share one sample of origin, sequenced in a study of vaccination and CD4 T cells after COVID-19 (dated by TCRdb to between 2021 and 2024). The time point label, read with the paper, signifies: late sampling 161 to 241 days after vaccination in a few convalescent patients. Library method: PCR. Sequencing instrument: Illumina iSeq 100. Using fastp trimming at Q25 and MiXCR clonotype assembly, TCRdb reanalyzed the public sequencing data and kept in-frame beta chains. Every CDR3 protein is listed once, alongside the most common genes and DNA of its rows. The sample records some 29,000 distinct CDR3 sequences, roughly 50% of which are singletons. The ten biggest clones cover 5% to 6.5% of the sample. The specimen comprised CD4+ T cells from blood, sampled about 7 months after SARS-CoV-2 vaccination. The origin of the receptors is a human donor who had recovered from COVID-19.

There are a few counts of this clonotype. The chain recombines TRBV7-9 with TRBJ2-3; TRBD1 matches 8 bases. Germline values: CDR1 SEHNR, CDR2 FQNEAQ (reference sequence). Trimming took 1 base from V and 0 from J; bases not matched to a gene: 3. The CDR3 covers 16 residues. CDR3 protein: CASSLGTGTSTDTQYF. The CDR3 DNA reads TGTGCCAGCAGCTTAGGGACAGGGACTAGCACAGATACGCAGTATTTT.

The rearrangement joins TRBV20-1 to TRBJ2-3; 8 bases are shared with TRBD1. V dropped 6 bases and J dropped 3; count of bases not matched to a gene: 14. The CDR3 length is 16 residues. Germline-derived CDR1 and CDR2 are DFQATT and SNEGSKA (reference sequence). CDR3 sequence (DNA): TGCAGTGCGGATAGAGGACAGGGAAGGAGGACAGATACGCAGTATTTT. Protein: CSADRGQGRRTDTQYF.

The chain recombines TRBV21-1 with TRBJ1-2; TRBD1 was called by the table and not checked on the DNA. TRBV21-1 is a listed pseudogene. This CDR3 has 16 residues. The CDR3 bases are TGTGCCAGCAGCTTCCCACCGGGACGGATTTACTATGGCTACACCTTC. This translates into CASSFPPGRIYYGYTF.

The rearrangement links TRBV28 to TRBJ2-1, with TRBD2 as a possible D gene (6 bases). The CDR3 runs 15 residues. Germline CDR1 is MDHEN and CDR2 is SYDVKM. Trimming removed 6 bases from V and 5 bases from J, with 17 bases in between. CDR3 sequence reads: CASRARLAAHNEQFF. The CDR3 DNA reads as TGTGCCAGCAGGGCCCGGTTAGCGGCCCACAATGAGCAGTTCTTC.

This clonotype was seen more than once but under ten times. The gene calls are TRBV28 and TRBJ1-5, with D tentatively TRBD1 (5 bases). The ends were cut back, 3 bases at V and 7 bases at J, with 22 bases in the middle. The length of the CDR3 is 17 residues. Per germline, CDR1 MDHEN and CDR2 SYDVKM. CDR3 coding DNA: TGTGCCAGCAGTTTTGCCTCCATGGACATTACTTGGCAGCCCCAGCATTTT. Its translation: CASSFASMDITWQPQHF. Using reference TRBV28 and TRBJ1-5 for the parts outside the CDR3, the full variable domain is DVKVTQSSRYLVKRTGEKVFLECVQDMDHENMFWYRQDPGLGLRLIYFSYDVKMKEKGDIPEGYSVSREKKERFSLILESASTNQTSMYLCASSFASMDITWQPQHFGDGTRLSIL.

This clonotype turned up a few times. The rearrangement links TRBV7-9 to TRBJ1-1; a weak D match, TRBD1 (5 bases). The germline V gene encodes CDR1 SEHNR and CDR2 FQNEAQ (reference sequence). The CDR3 runs 13 residues. Trimming removed 5 bases at V and 10 bases at J, with 17 bases between. This chain's CDR3 is CASSRTGGERAFF. DNA of the CDR3: TGTGCCAGCAGCCGAACAGGCGGGGAGAGAGCTTTCTTT.

V gene TRBV6-2 or TRBV6-3 combines with J gene TRBJ2-3; 8 nucleotides agree with TRBD1. The CDR3 covers 18 residues. Germline V gene sequence: CDR1 MNHEY, CDR2 SVGEGT. V lost 4 bases, J lost 1 base, and 13 bases stayed unmatched. As DNA, the CDR3 is TGTGCCAGCAGTTCAACAGACAGGGGAAGGGGACGCACAGATACGCAGTATTTT. Translated, it gives CASSSTDRGRGRTDTQYF.

V usage is TRBV7-3 and J usage is TRBJ1-1, with D perhaps TRBD1 (5 bases). Trimming took 5 bases from V and 1 from J, leaving 8 bases between them. The length of the CDR3 is 13 residues. Germline CDR1 reads SGHTA; CDR2 reads FQGTGA. The chain's CDR3 is CASSVTGNTEAFF. The CDR3 DNA reads as TGTGCCAGCAGCGTTACAGGGAACACTGAAGCTTTCTTT.

The chain couples TRBV20-1 to TRBJ2-5, with D possibly being TRBD2 (6 bases). The V end lost 0 bases, the J end lost 2 bases, and 19 bases lay between the germline ends. The CDR3 is 17 residues long. In germline, CDR1 is DFQATT, CDR2 SNEGSKA (reference sequence). CDR3 in amino acids: CSARDWARGGAQETQYF. The DNA for the CDR3 is TGCAGTGCTAGAGATTGGGCACGCGGCGGGGCACAAGAGACCCAGTACTTC.

This chain links TRBV20-1 with TRBJ1-2; 8 bases are a match to TRBD1. Germline-derived CDR1 and CDR2 are DFQATT and SNEGSKA (reference sequence). Trimming cost V 1 base and J 7 bases; bases outside gene matches: 11. The CDR3 consists of 15 residues. CDR3 DNA: TGCAGTGCTAGAGCACAGATTGACAGGGGTGGTGGCTACACCTTC. It yields the protein CSARAQIDRGGGYTF.

This clonotype turned up a few times. This CDR3 reads CASSVAVSYEQYF. The CDR3 DNA reads as TGTGCCAGCAGTGTGGCGGTCTCCTACGAGCAGTACTTC. The rearrangement joins TRBV27 to TRBJ2-7; D call uncertain. Trimming took off 5 bases at V and 0 bases at J, with 8 bases between the two ends. Germline V lookup: CDR1 MNHEY, CDR2 SMNVEV (reference sequence). The CDR3 consists of 13 residues.

The genes are TRBV6-1 and TRBJ1-2; maybe TRBD1 (5 bases). CDR3 length: 15 amino acids. V was cut by 8 bases and J by 5 bases, with 21 bases left in between. Germline CDR1 is MNHNS and CDR2 is SASEGT. In nucleotides, the CDR3 is TGTGCCAGCGAGCCCGGGGGGGGTAGTCGGTATGGCTACACCTTC. This encodes CASEPGGGSRYGYTF.

The sample holds a few counts of this clonotype. The genes are TRBV30 and TRBJ2-5; no definite D call. The CDR3 runs 11 residues. CDR1 is GTSNPN and CDR2 is SVGIG in the germline V gene (reference sequence). The ends were cut back, 0 bases at V and 5 bases at J, with 4 bases in the middle. Here the CDR3 DNA reads TGTGCCTGGAGTGTACCGGAGACCCAGTACTTC. As protein: CAWSVPETQYF.

The gene calls are TRBV24-1 and TRBJ2-1; TRBD1 matches at 7 bases. The CDR3 has 14 residues. Germline lookup yields CDR1 KGHDR and CDR2 SFDVKD. The trim removed 5 bases at V and 4 bases at J, leaving 4 bases unmatched. CDR3 DNA sequence: TGTGCCACCAGTGCCCGACAGGGTTACAATGAGCAGTTCTTC. This sequence encodes CATSARQGYNEQFF.

The chain carries TRBV7-9 and TRBJ2-3; TRBD2 matches at 7 bases. Germline assignment: CDR1 SEHNR and CDR2 FQNEAQ (reference sequence). After removal of 8 bases from V and 1 base from J, the junction contained 9 bases not matched to a gene. CDR3 length: 15 residues. The CDR3 here is CASCYAGAGTDTQYF. The DNA of the CDR3 is TGTGCCAGCTGCTATGCGGGAGCTGGCACAGATACGCAGTATTTT.

V usage is TRBV28 and J usage is TRBJ1-1, with 11 bases identical to TRBD1. Germline V gene sequence: CDR1 MDHEN, CDR2 SYDVKM. The CDR3 spans 15 residues. Trimming removed 10 bases from V and 3 bases from J; junction bases left unmatched: 10. The CDR3 is CAIRTGGARDTEAFF. In DNA, the CDR3 is TGTGCCATACGGACAGGGGGCGCGAGGGACACTGAAGCTTTCTTT.

The gene calls are TRBV28 and TRBJ1-2; 9 bases are a match to TRBD1. The germline CDR1 and CDR2 sequences are MDHEN and SYDVKM. The CDR3 runs 13 residues. Trimming at V came to 6 bases and at J to 6 bases, leaving 5 bases not matched to a gene. The CDR3 DNA sequence: TGTGCCAGCAGACAGACAGGGGGACATGGCTACACCTTC. Translated, it gives CASRQTGGHGYTF.

V and J are TRBV7-3 and TRBJ1-1; 7 positions agree with TRBD1. In germline, CDR1 is SGHTA, CDR2 FQGTGA. This CDR3 region has 14 residues. Trimming took 4 bases from V and 1 from J; bases not matched to a gene: 3. The CDR3 region is CASSSNRGNTEAFF. DNA for the CDR3: TGTGCCAGCAGCTCCAACAGGGGGAACACTGAAGCTTTCTTT.

This clonotype was observed a few times. The CDR3 loop is CASRVGTGGAEAFF. CDR3 sequence (DNA): TGTGCCAGCAGGGTGGGCACAGGGGGTGCTGAAGCTTTCTTT. The chain links TRBV28 to TRBJ1-1; 8 bases fit TRBD1. Trimming took 6 bases from V and 6 from J; bases not matched to a gene: 9. The germline gives CDR1 MDHEN, CDR2 SYDVKM. The CDR3 has 14 amino acids.

The chain employs TRBV27 and TRBJ2-3, with TRBD1 matching 11 bases. The CDR3 is 16 amino acids. Trimming removed 5 bases from V and 5 bases from J; junction bases left unmatched: 9. The germline CDR1 and CDR2 sequences are MNHEY and SMNVEV (reference sequence). The DNA of the CDR3 is TGTGCCAGCAGTCCGAGGACAGGGGGCCGTGTAGATACGCAGTATTTT. It yields the protein CASSPRTGGRVDTQYF.

The chain combines TRBV6-2 or TRBV6-3 with TRBJ2-1; a possible D gene is TRBD2 (6 bases). CDR3 length: 13 residues. The V gene's germline CDR1 is MNHEY and CDR2 SVGEGT. V was clipped by 7 bases and J by 9 bases, with 16 bases between them. The CDR3 spells CASNEMRRGEQFF. The CDR3 coding sequence is TGTGCCAGCAATGAGATGCGGCGGGGTGAGCAGTTCTTC.

In this sample, this clonotype turned up once. The J gene is TRBJ1-1, the V gene TRBV6-1; the D is unclear. The germline CDR1 and CDR2 sequences are MNHNS and SASEGT. The V end was cut by 3 bases, the J end by 4 bases, with 12 bases between. CDR3 size: 14 residues. CDR3 bases: TGTGCCAGCAGTGATCCGGGATTGAGCACTGAAGCTTTCTTT. Translated: CASSDPGLSTEAFF.

This clonotype was picked up a small number of times. The V call is TRBV7-9, the J call TRBJ2-5; perhaps TRBD1 as D (5 bases). The CDR3 consists of 15 residues. Deletions cut 1 base from V and 5 bases from J, with 14 bases between. From germline, CDR1 is SEHNR and CDR2 FQNEAQ (reference sequence). CDR3 residues: CASSLEDTLGETQYF. In DNA form, the CDR3 reads TGTGCCAGCAGCTTAGAGGACACTTTGGGGGAGACCCAGTACTTC.

J is TRBJ2-1 and V is TRBV5-1, with D perhaps matching TRBD1 (6 bases). CDR1 is SGHRS, CDR2 YFSETQ, per germline. The V and J ends lost 4 bases and 9 bases respectively, with 17 bases between them. This CDR3 region has 14 residues. For the CDR3, the DNA is TGCGCCAGCAGCCCCGGGACAAGCTGGGGTGAGCAGTTCTTC. This sequence encodes CASSPGTSWGEQFF.

The DNA for the CDR3 is TGTGCCAGCACACTGGACTCCTACAATGAGCAGTTCTTC. Amino acid sequence: CASTLDSYNEQFF. The V gene is TRBV28, the J gene TRBJ2-1, with unresolved D. V lost 7 bases, J lost 0 bases, and 7 bases lay in between. In germline, CDR1 is MDHEN, CDR2 SYDVKM. The CDR3 runs to 13 residues.

This chain connects TRBV20-1 to TRBJ2-1; D is unclear. V lost 5 bases, J lost 9 bases, and 23 bases lay in between. The CDR3 spans 15 residues. The germline gives CDR1 DFQATT, CDR2 SNEGSKA (reference sequence). CDR3 sequence: CSAPHSNLPSAEQFF. In nucleotides, the CDR3 is TGCAGTGCTCCTCACTCGAACTTGCCCTCTGCTGAGCAGTTCTTC.

The chain joins TRBV7-2 to TRBJ2-7, with 7 bases lining up with TRBD2. Germline CDR1 is SGHTA and CDR2 is FQGNSA. The CDR3 spans 15 residues. The ends lost 8 bases at V and 3 bases at J; junction bases unmatched: 13. DNA of the CDR3: TGTGCCAGCGCGGCGTATTCTAGCGGCAACTACGAGCAGTACTTC. Protein sequence: CASAAYSSGNYEQYF.

This chain links TRBV20-1 with TRBJ2-2; TRBD2 agrees at 9 bases. V trimming: 6 bases; J trimming: 6 bases; junction bases outside the gene matches: 8. Per the germline V gene, CDR1 is DFQATT and CDR2 is SNEGSKA (reference sequence). There are 14 residues in the CDR3. CDR3 in amino acids: CSATLAGEAGELFF. The CDR3 coding sequence is TGCAGTGCCACGTTAGCGGGAGAAGCCGGGGAGCTGTTTTTT.